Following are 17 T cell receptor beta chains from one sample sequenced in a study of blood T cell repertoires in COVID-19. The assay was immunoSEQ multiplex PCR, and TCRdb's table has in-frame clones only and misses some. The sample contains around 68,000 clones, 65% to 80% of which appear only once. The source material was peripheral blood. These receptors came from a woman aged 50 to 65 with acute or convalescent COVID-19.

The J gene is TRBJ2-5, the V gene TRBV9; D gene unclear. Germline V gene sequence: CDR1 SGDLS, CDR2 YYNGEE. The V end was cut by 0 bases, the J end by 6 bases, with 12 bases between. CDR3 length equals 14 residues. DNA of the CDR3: TGTGCCAGCAGCGTAGGTCCTAGATACCAGACCCAGTACTTC. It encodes CASSVGPRYQTQYF.

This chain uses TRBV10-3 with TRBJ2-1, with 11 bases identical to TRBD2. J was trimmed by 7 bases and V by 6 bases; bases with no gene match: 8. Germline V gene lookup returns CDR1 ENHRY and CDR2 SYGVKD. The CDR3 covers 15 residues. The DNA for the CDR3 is TGTGCCATCAGCAAACTAGCGGGAGAGGGGAATGAGCAGTTCTTC. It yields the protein CAISKLAGEGNEQFF.

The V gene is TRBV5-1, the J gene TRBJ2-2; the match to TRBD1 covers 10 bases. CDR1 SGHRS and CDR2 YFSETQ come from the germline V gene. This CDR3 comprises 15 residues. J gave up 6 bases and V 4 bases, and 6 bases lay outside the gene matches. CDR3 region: CASSPGDRGPGELFF. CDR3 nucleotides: TGCGCCAGCAGCCCCGGGGACAGGGGTCCCGGGGAGCTGTTTTTT.

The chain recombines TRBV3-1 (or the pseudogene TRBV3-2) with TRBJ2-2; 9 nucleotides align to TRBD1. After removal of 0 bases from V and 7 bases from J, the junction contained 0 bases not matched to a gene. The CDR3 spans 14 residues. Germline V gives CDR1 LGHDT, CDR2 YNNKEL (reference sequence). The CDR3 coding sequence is TGTGCCAGCAGCCAAGAGACAGGGGGCGGGGAGCTGTTTTTT. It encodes CASSQETGGGELFF.

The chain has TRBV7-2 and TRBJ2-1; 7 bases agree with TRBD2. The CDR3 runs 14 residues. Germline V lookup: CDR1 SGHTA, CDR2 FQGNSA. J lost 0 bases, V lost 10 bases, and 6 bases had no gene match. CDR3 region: CATTPGGSYNEQFF. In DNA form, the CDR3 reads TGTGCCACCACACCGGGAGGCTCCTACAATGAGCAGTTCTTC.

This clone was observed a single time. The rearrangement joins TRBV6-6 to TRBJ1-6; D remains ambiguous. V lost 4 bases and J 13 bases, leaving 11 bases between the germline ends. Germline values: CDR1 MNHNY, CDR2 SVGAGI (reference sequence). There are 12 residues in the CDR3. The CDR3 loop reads CASSSSVRPLHF. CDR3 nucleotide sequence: TGTGCCAGCAGTTCCTCAGTGAGGCCCCTCCACTTT.

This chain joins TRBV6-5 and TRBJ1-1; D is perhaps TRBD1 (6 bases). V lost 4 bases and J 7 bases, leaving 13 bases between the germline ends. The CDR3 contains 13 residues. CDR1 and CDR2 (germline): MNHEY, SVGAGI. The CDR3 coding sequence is TGTGCCAGCAGTTCTACAGGGATAAGTGAAGCTTTCTTT. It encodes CASSSTGISEAFF.

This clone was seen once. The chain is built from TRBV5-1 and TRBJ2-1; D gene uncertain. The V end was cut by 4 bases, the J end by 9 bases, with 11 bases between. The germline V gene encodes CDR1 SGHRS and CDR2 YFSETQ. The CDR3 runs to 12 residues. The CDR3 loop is CASSQDTVEQFF. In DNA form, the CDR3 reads TGCGCCAGCAGCCAAGACACCGTTGAGCAGTTCTTC.

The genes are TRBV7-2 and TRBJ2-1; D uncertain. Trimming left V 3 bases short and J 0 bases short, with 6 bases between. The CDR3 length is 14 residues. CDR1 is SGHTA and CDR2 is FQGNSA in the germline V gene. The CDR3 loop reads CASSLESSYNEQFF. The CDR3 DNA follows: TGTGCCAGCAGCTTGGAGAGCTCCTACAATGAGCAGTTCTTC. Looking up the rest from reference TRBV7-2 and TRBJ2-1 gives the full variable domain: GAGVSQSPSNKVTEKGKDVELRCDPISGHTALYWYRQSLGQGLEFLIYFQGNSAPDKSGLPSDRFSAERTGGSVSTLTIQRTQQEDSAVYLCASSLESSYNEQFFGPGTRLTVL.

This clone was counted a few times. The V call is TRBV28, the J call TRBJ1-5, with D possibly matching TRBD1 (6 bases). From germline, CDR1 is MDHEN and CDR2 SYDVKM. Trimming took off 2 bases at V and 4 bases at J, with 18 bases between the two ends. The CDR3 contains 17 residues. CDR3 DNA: TGTGCCAGCAGTTTACGTGGCCCCAGGGGAGGGAATCAGCCCCAGCATTTT. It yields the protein CASSLRGPRGGNQPQHF.

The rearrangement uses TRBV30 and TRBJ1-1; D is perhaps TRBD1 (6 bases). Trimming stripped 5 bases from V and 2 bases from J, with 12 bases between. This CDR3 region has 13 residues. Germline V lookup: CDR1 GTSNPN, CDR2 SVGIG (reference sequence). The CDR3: CAWATGFNTEAFF. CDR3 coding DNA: TGTGCCTGGGCTACAGGGTTCAACACTGAAGCTTTCTTT.

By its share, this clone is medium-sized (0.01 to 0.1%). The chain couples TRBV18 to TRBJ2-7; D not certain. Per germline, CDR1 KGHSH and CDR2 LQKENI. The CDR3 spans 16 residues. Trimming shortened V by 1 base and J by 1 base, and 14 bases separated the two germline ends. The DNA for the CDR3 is TGTGCCAGCTCACCACTGGCCAGCGACTCATCCTACGAGCAGTACTTC. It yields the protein CASSPLASDSSYEQYF.

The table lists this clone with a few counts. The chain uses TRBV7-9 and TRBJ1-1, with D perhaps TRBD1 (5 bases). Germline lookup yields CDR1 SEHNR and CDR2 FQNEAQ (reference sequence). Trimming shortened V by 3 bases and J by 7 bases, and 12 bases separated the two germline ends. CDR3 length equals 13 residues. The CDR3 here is CASSFLRDYEAFF. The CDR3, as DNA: TGTGCCAGCAGCTTCCTCAGGGACTATGAAGCTTTCTTT.

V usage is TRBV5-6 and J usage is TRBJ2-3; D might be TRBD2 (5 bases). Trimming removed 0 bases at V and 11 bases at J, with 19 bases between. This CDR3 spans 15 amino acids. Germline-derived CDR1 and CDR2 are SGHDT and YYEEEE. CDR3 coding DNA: TGTGCCAGCAGCTTGGAGGGCCCCCGGGTAGCGAGGCAGTATTTT. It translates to CASSLEGPRVARQYF.

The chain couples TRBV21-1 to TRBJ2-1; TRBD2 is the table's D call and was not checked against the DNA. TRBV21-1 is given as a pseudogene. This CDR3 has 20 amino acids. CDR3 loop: CASSKGGTHGRETPGHEQFF. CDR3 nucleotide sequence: TGTGCCAGCAGCAAAGGGGGGACCCACGGGCGGGAGACACCTGGTCATGAGCAGTTCTTC.

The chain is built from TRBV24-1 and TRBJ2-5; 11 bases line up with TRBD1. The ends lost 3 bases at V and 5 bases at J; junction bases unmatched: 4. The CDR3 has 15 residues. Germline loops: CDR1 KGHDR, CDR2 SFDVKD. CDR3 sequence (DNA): TGTGCCACCAGTGATATGGACAGGGGGCTTGAGACCCAGTACTTC. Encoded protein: CATSDMDRGLETQYF.

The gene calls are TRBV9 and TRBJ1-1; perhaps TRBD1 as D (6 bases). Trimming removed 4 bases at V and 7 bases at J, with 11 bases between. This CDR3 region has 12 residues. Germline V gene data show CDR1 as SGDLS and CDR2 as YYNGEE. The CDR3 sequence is CASSPEGVEAFF. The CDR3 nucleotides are TGTGCCAGCAGCCCTGAGGGGGTTGAAGCTTTCTTT.